A single TCR beta chain is shown here with its context. Antigen specificity is unknown. This specimen comes from a study of T cell repertoires in cytomegalovirus infection. Overall study findings and caveats: Summed frequency of public TCR beta families distinguished CMV carriers with the relevant HLA.

TCRdb passed the reads through MiXCR, listing each CDR3 protein once. The profile shows 200,000 to 300,000 distinct CDR3 sequences, 8% to 9.5% of them singletons. The junction had 10 bases not matched to a gene; V was cut back by 6 bases and J by 5 bases. CDR1 and CDR2 from the germline V gene are DFQATT and SNEGSKA (reference sequence). The CDR3 runs to 15 residues. This clonotype was sampled from a human donor in good health (CMV status not recorded). Some clones in this sample may be carry-over from other donors' samples. Material: PBMCs. This chain connects TRBV20-1 to TRBJ2-1, with 10 bases aligning to TRBD2. CDR3 nucleotides: TGCAGTGCCCCGGGGAGCGGGGGGGCCCACAATGAGCAGTTCTTC. It yields the protein CSAPGSGGAHNEQFF.